This TCR beta chain was documented in a study of blood T cell repertoires in COVID-19. Whole-study context: Material from acute and convalescent COVID-19 was sourced from the United States, Italy and Spain. Sample material is recorded as cDNA or gDNA derived from T cells, B-cell-depleted T cells, or PBMCs.

Authors' data handling: Reference gene primer amplification in the assay estimated nucleated cell counts. Libraries were prepared by immunoSEQ multiplex PCR; TCRdb keeps only in-frame clonotypes and omits some of them. V and J calls and clone size are given by that table; D and trimming were obtained from the DNA. The table lists some 140,000 clones, around 80% of them singletons. CDR3 length: 15 amino acids. Germline assignment: CDR1 SNHLY and CDR2 FYNNEI. V shed 3 bases and J shed 4 bases, with 10 bases lying between them. Material for sequencing was peripheral blood. The clonotype was recovered from a man in his fifties or sixties with acute or convalescent COVID-19. The chain has TRBV2 and TRBJ2-6; possibly TRBD2 for D (5 bases). The CDR3 sequence: CASSEERVGANVLTF. Here the CDR3 DNA reads TGTGCCAGCAGTGAGGAGAGGGTGGGGGCCAACGTCCTGACTTTC.